The sequence of this TCR beta chain was determined in a study of shared clonotypes between healthy human individuals. This table comes from immunoSEQ multiplex PCR, and its TCRdb copy is limited to in-frame clones, with some not included. Of approximately 500,000 clones in the sample, 90% to 96% were seen once. The V segment lost 5 bases and the J segment 4 bases; nucleotides outside the gene matches: 14. This CDR3 has 18 amino acids. Germline CDR1 reads SGDLS; CDR2 reads YYNGEE. Input material: naive CD4+ T cells sorted from blood. Subset in this sample: CD45RA+ positively selected. This receptor was identified in a woman aged 25 to 39 in good health. The V gene is TRBV9, the J gene TRBJ2-2; TRBD1 matches 10 bases. The CDR3 reads CASRGDRGRTTGTGELFF. The CDR3 nucleotides are TGTGCCAGCAGAGGCGACAGGGGGCGGACCACGGGCACCGGGGAGCTGTTTTTT.